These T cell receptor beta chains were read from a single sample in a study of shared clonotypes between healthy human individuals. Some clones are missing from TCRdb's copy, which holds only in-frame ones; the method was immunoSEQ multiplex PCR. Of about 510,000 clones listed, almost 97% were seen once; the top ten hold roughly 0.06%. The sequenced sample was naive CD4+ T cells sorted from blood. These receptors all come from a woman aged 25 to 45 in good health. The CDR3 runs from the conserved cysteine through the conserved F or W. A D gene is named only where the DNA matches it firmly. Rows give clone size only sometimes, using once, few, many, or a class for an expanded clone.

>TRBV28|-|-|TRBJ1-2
TGTGGCGTAAGTGTAAGAGGAGGCTACACCTTC
CGVSVRGGYTF
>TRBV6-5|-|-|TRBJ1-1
TGTGCCAGCAACGCGGGGACTGAAGCTTTCTTT
CASNAGTEAFF
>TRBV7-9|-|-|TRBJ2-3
TGTGCCAGTTGTACAGATTCTTACACAGATACGCAGTATTTT
CASCTDSYTDTQYF
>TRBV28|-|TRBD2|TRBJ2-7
TGTGCCAGCAGTACAGCAACTCCCCTAGCGGGAGGGCGTAGGTACTTC
CASSTATPLAGGRRYF
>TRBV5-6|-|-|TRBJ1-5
TGTGCCAGCAGCAAAGGAGCCGGGGGCTGGCAGCCCCAGCATTTT
CASSKGAGGWQPQHF
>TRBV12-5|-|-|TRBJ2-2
TGTGCTAGTGGTTTGTCCGATACCTACACCGGGGAGCTGTTTTTT
CASGLSDTYTGELFF
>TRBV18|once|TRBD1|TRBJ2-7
TGTGCCAGCTCACCAGGAACAGGGGGCAAGGAGCAGTACTTC
CASSPGTGGKEQYF
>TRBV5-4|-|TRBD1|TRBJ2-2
TGTGCCAGCAGCCAACAGGGGGCCGGGGAGCTGTTTTTT
CASSQQGAGELFF
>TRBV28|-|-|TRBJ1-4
TGTGCCAGCAGTTTAGATTCGTGGGGTGCTGAAAAACTGTTTTTT
CASSLDSWGAEKLFF
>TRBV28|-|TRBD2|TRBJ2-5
TGTGCCAGCAGTCCGGGACTAGCGGGAACAGAGACCCAGTACTTC
CASSPGLAGTETQYF
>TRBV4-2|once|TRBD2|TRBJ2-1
TGTGCCAGCAGCCAAGATATGGCGGGAGGATACAATGAGCAGTTCTTC
CASSQDMAGGYNEQFF
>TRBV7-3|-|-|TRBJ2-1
TGTGCCAGCAGCTTAATGCAGGACTCCTACAATGAGCAGTTCTTC
CASSLMQDSYNEQFF
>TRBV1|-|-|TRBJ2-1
TGCACCAGCAGCCAAGAGGGCTGTCGGGGTAATGAGCAGTTCTTC
CTSSQEGCRGNEQFF
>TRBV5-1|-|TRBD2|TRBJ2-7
TGCGCCAGCAGCGGACGACTAGCGGAAAAGGACGGGCAGTACTTC
CASSGRLAEKDGQYF
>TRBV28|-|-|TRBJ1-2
TGTGCCAGCAGTTTATCTCCTCCAGGCTACACCTTC
CASSLSPPGYTF
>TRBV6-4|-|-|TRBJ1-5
TGTGCCAGCAGTGACAGGGGGAATCAGCCCCAGCATTTT
CASSDRGNQPQHF
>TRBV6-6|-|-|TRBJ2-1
TGTGCCAGCAGTAAATCAAAAAGCGAGCAGTTCTTC
CASSKSKSEQFF
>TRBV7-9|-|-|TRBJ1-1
TGTGCCAGCAGCGTCCCCCGGGGGTTGCACACTGAAGCTTTCTTT
CASSVPRGLHTEAFF
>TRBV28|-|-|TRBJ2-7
TGTGCCAGCAGTTTACCGCAGGGTTCTGACTACGAGCAGTACTTC
CASSLPQGSDYEQYF
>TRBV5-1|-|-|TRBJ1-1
TGCGCCAGCAGCCGTGACGGGAACACTGAAGCTTTCTTT
CASSRDGNTEAFF
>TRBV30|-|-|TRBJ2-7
TGTGCCTGGGCGCAGGGGCAACACGAGCAGTACTTC
CAWAQGQHEQYF
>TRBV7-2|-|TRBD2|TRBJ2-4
TGTGCCAGCAGCTTACCGAGCGGGACCCTAGCCAAAAACATTCAGTACTTC
CASSLPSGTLAKNIQYF
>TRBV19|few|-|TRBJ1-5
TGTGCCAGTAACGGACAGACAATCGAACCCCAGCATTTT
CASNGQTIEPQHF
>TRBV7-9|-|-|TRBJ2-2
TGTGCCAGCAGCCTCCGCGGCGGGGAGCTGTTTTTT
CASSLRGGELFF
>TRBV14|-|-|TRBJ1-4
TGTGCCAGCAGCTTTCCCCCCTGTCCTAATGAAAAACTGTTTTTT
CASSFPPCPNEKLFF
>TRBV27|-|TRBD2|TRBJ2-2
TGTGCCAGCAGTCCCCAGGGACTAGCGGTCCAGGACACCGGGGAGCTGTTTTTT
CASSPQGLAVQDTGELFF
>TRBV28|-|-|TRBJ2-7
TGTGCCAGCAGTTCGGCAGGAACATTTTACGAGCAGTACTTC
CASSSAGTFYEQYF
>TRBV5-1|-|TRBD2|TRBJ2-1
TGCGCCAGCAGCTTATTAGCGGGAGGGTCCTACAATGAGCAGTTCTTC
CASSLLAGGSYNEQFF
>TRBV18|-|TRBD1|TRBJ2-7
TGTGCCAGCTCCCGGACAGGGGCCGAGCAGTACTTC
CASSRTGAEQYF
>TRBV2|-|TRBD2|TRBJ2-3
TGTGCCAGCAGTGTAACTTACAGCGGGATGAGCACAGATACGCAGTATTTT
CASSVTYSGMSTDTQYF
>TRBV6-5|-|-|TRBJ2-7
TGTGCCAGCAGTTACTCGAAGGGGATCTACGAGCAGTACTTC
CASSYSKGIYEQYF
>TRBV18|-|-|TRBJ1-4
TGTGCCAGCTCCCTAACGGTAGGCATAGGCCTGGAAAAACTGTTTTTT
CASSLTVGIGLEKLFF
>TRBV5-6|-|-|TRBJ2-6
TGTGCCAGCAGCCCGGGTGGGGCCAACGTCCTGACTTTC
CASSPGGANVLTF
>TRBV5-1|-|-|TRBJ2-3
TGCGCCAGCAGCTTCGTCGCAGGGGATCTCACAGATACGCAGTATTTT
CASSFVAGDLTDTQYF
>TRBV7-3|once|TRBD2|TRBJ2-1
TGTGCCAGCAGCCCCAATAGCGGGAGTGGCAATGAGCAGTTCTTC
CASSPNSGSGNEQFF
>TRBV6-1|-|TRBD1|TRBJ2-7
TGTGCCAGCAGTGCCTGGACAGGGCAGATCGAGCAGTACTTC
CASSAWTGQIEQYF
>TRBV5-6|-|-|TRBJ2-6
TGTGCCAGCACCCACCCCGGGGCCAACGTCCTGACTTTC
CASTHPGANVLTF
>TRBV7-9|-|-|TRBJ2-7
TGTGCCGCGGCGGACCAGACCTACGAGCAGTACTTC
CAAADQTYEQYF
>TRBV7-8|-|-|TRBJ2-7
TGTGCCAGCAGCTTAGTTTGGGGCGATACCTACGAGCAGTACTTC
CASSLVWGDTYEQYF
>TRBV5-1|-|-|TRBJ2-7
TGTGCCAGCAGCTTGGATCAGGGGAAAGTATACGAGCAGTACTTC
CASSLDQGKVYEQYF
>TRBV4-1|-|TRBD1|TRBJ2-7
TGCGCCAGCAGCCAACGCAACAGGGGGGTGGACTACGAGCAGTACTTC
CASSQRNRGVDYEQYF